Following are 18 T cell receptor beta chains from one sample sequenced in a study of molecular identifiers for immune sequencing clone quantification (dated by TCRdb to 2016 to 2019). Libraries were built with PCR. Sequencing relied on a NextSeq 500. TCRdb trimmed public reads at Q25 via fastp, called clones via MiXCR and kept in-frame beta chains. Rows matching on CDR3 protein sequence are summarized as one entry with the most common DNA and genes. This sample lists 40,000 to 65,000 distinct CDR3 sequences; just over 35% were detected once. The ten largest make up 3.8% of the sample. The sequencing sample was made of naive CD8+ T cells from blood, with Jurkat cell RNA spiked in. The label giving this sample's cell subset or site can be read as: FACS-sorted CD8+CD4-CCR7+CD45RA+ naive T cells. The source is a human donor in good health. Some libraries in this study had Jurkat cell RNA spiked in.

This clonotype was detected a few times. V gene TRBV12-3 or TRBV12-4 combines with J gene TRBJ2-1; possible D gene TRBD2, 5 bases. Trimming pared 5 bases from V and 7 bases from J, leaving 12 bases between. The CDR3 is made up of 13 amino acids. The CDR3 sequence is CASSAGPRNEQFF. In DNA form, the CDR3 reads TGTGCCAGCAGTGCGGGTCCCAGGAATGAGCAGTTCTTC.

On this clonotype itself: The conserved final phenylalanine or tryptophan is absent from the CDR3, which likely points to a read error. The V call is TRBV5-1, the J call TRBJ2-1; TRBD2 matches 11 bases. Germline assignment: CDR1 SGHRS and CDR2 YFSETQ. The CDR3 consists of 15 residues. Losses at the gene ends were 4 bases for V and 3 bases for J; bases not matched to a gene: 3. Here the CDR3 DNA reads TGCGCCAGCAGCAGGGGACTAGCGGTCTACAATGAGCAGTTCTTG. This encodes CASSRGLAVYNEQFL.

Here the CDR3 DNA reads TGTGCCAGCAGCCTAGAGGACATACTGAATGAGCAGTTCTTC. This sequence encodes CASSLEDILNEQFF. V and J are TRBV14 and TRBJ2-1, with a tentative D call TRBD1 (5 bases). Germline loops: CDR1 SGHDN, CDR2 FVKESK. V dropped 4 bases and J dropped 7 bases, with 14 bases sitting between them. This CDR3 has 14 amino acids.

Details on this clonotype: A much larger clone lies a single base off, so this may be a read error. The chain links TRBV4-2 to TRBJ2-3; D remains ambiguous. Deletions cut 0 bases from V and 2 bases from J, with 9 bases between. This CDR3 comprises 15 residues. Germline CDR1 reads LGHNA; CDR2 reads YNFKEQ. CDR3 sequence (DNA): TGTGCCAGCAGCCAAGATGGACCAGCCACAGATACGCAGTATTTT. This gives the protein CASSQDGPATDTQYF.

The chain is built from TRBV12-3 or TRBV12-4 and TRBJ2-2, with a possible D match to TRBD2 (7 bases). Trimming shortened V by 6 bases and J by 5 bases, and 16 bases separated the two germline ends. The CDR3 consists of 15 residues. The CDR3 bases are TGTGCCAGCAGGAGGGGGGGGGGAGGAACCGGGGAGCTGTTTTTT. Translation gives CASRRGGGGTGELFF.

A word on this clonotype: Since a much larger clone is just one base distant, this may be a read error. This sequence joins TRBV7-6 and TRBJ2-3; a weak D match, TRBD2 (5 bases). Per the germline V gene, CDR1 is SGHVS and CDR2 is FNYEAQ. The CDR3 contains 14 residues. CDR3 nucleotides: TGTGCCAGCACCGAGGACTGGCACACAGATACGCCGTATTTT. Translation: CASTEDWHTDTPYF.

The rearrangement links TRBV27 to TRBJ2-3; no definite D call. This CDR3 region has 16 residues. CDR1 MNHEY and CDR2 SMNVEV come from the germline V gene (reference sequence). V was shortened by 1 base and J by 4 bases, with 15 bases between the two germline ends. The CDR3 region is CASSLLGLPGADTQYF. The CDR3 DNA follows: TGTGCCAGCAGTTTATTAGGTCTCCCAGGAGCAGATACGCAGTATTTT.

This clonotype was recorded many times. The chain couples TRBV28 to TRBJ2-4; tentative D call: TRBD1 (5 bases). The V gene's germline CDR1 is MDHEN and CDR2 SYDVKM. Trimming removed 6 bases from V and 0 bases from J, with 12 bases in between. This CDR3 is built from 15 residues. CDR3: CASRQGTVAKNIQYF. The DNA of the CDR3 is TGTGCCAGCAGGCAGGGCACCGTAGCCAAAAACATTCAGTACTTC.

This clonotype has at least ten counts. The rearrangement uses TRBV5-4 and TRBJ2-7, with D uncertain. Trimming left V 0 bases short and J 4 bases short, with 11 bases between. The germline V gene has CDR1 SGHNT and CDR2 YYREEE (reference sequence). This CDR3 is built from 14 residues. The CDR3 loop is CASSLEFSAYEQYF. The CDR3 DNA reads as TGTGCCAGCAGCTTGGAGTTTAGTGCATACGAGCAGTACTTC.

In this sample, this clonotype turned up a few times. V and J are TRBV11-2 and TRBJ2-2; D may match TRBD1 or TRBD2 (5 bases each). Trimming removed 8 bases from V and 0 bases from J, with 10 bases in between. CDR1 is SGHAT and CDR2 is FQNNGV in the germline V gene. The CDR3 totals 14 residues. CDR3 sequence: CASPGPSNTGELFF. CDR3 in DNA: TGTGCCAGCCCGGGACCTTCGAACACCGGGGAGCTGTTTTTT.

As to this clonotype: Germline and junction disagree at one end, which may indicate a read error. This sequence joins TRBV5-3 and TRBJ2-3; 8 nucleotides align to TRBD1. TRBV5-3 is sorted into the ORF group, with uncertain function. The CDR3 is made up of 14 amino acids. The CDR3 nucleotides read TGTGCCAGCAGCGGACAGGGAAAATCAGATACGCGGTATTTT. It yields the protein CASSGQGKSDTRYF.

The chain uses TRBV6-5 and TRBJ2-3; no firm D call. The CDR3 is 16 residues long. Germline-derived CDR1 and CDR2 are MNHEY and SVGAGI. V dropped 0 bases and J dropped 0 bases, with 10 bases sitting between them. The CDR3 sequence is CASSYSARTSTDTQYF. DNA of the CDR3: TGTGCCAGCAGTTACTCTGCCCGTACTAGCACAGATACGCAGTATTTT.

There are many counts of this clonotype. The V gene is TRBV13, the J gene TRBJ2-6; TRBD1 aligns across 10 bases. V lost 6 bases and J lost 2; bases outside the gene matches: 4. Per the germline V gene, CDR1 is PRHDT and CDR2 is FYEKMQ (reference sequence). This CDR3 has 16 residues. The DNA for the CDR3 is TGTGCCAGCAGTTGGACAGGGGGTACTGGGGCCAACGTCCTGACTTTC. Translation: CASSWTGGTGANVLTF.

The CDR3 is CSARSGDRDTQYF. The CDR3 DNA is TGCAGTGCTAGGTCGGGCGACCGAGATACGCAGTATTTT. The rearrangement joins TRBV20-1 to TRBJ2-3, with D unclear. This CDR3 is built from 13 residues. The germline CDR1 and CDR2 sequences are DFQATT and SNEGSKA (reference sequence). V gave up 3 bases and J gave up 5 bases, with 12 bases separating them.

In regard to this clonotype: A read error may be the cause here, since a much bigger clone is one base away. This chain joins TRBV12-3 or TRBV12-4 and TRBJ2-7; 12 nucleotides align to TRBD2. The CDR3 spans 17 residues. Written as DNA, the CDR3 is TGTGCCAGCAGTTTATCCCGGCTAGCGGGAGGGCCCGACGAGCAGGACTTC. The encoded protein is CASSLSRLAGGPDEQDF.

This clonotype was recorded at least ten times. The chain combines TRBV12-3 or TRBV12-4 with TRBJ2-5, with D maybe TRBD2 (5 bases). The CDR3 totals 16 residues. V was cut by 3 bases and J by 3 bases, with 17 bases left in between. The CDR3 loop reads CASSFIAGTEEETQYF. DNA for the CDR3: TGTGCCAGCAGTTTCATCGCGGGCACCGAGGAAGAGACCCAGTACTTC.

The V call is TRBV19, the J call TRBJ1-5; D is undetermined. The CDR3 has 18 amino acids. The ends were cut back, 7 bases at V and 0 bases at J, with 22 bases in the middle. The germline V gene has CDR1 LNHDA and CDR2 SQIVND (reference sequence). CDR3 in amino acids: CASKVSGIQVYSNQPQHF. CDR3 sequence (DNA): TGTGCCAGTAAAGTCTCCGGGATCCAGGTTTATAGCAATCAGCCCCAGCATTTT. Supplemented by reference TRBV19 and TRBJ1-5, the full variable domain reads DGGITQSPKYLFRKEGQNVTLSCEQNLNHDAMYWYRQDPGQGLRLIYYSQIVNDFQKGDIAEGYSVSREKKESFPLTVTSAQKNPTAFYLCASKVSGIQVYSNQPQHFGDGTRLSIL.

The chain joins TRBV6-5 to TRBJ2-5; 7 nucleotides agree with TRBD2. Unmatched junction bases numbered 9, after V lost 3 bases and J lost 5 bases. Germline V gene lookup returns CDR1 MNHEY and CDR2 SVGAGI. The CDR3 runs 15 residues. The CDR3 loop reads CASSYLAEMGETQYF. The CDR3 bases are TGTGCCAGCAGTTATCTAGCGGAAATGGGGGAGACCCAGTACTTC.